The entry that follows covers one T cell receptor (beta chain) sequence. Its antigen is still unknown. The data are from a study of cytomegalovirus exposure and HLA in healthy donors. Points from the study as a whole: V- and J-gene trimming of TCR beta was linked (in a later analysis) to a missense DCLRE1C variant.

13 Jbeta primers and 60 Vbeta primers were used for the PCR. The table came from immunoSEQ multiplex PCR; TCRdb's copy has only in-frame clones and leaves some out. This table has 150,000 to 200,000 clones, around 83% appearing once. The length of the CDR3 is 13 residues. Germline V lookup: CDR1 PRHDT, CDR2 FYEKMQ (reference sequence). V was cut by 5 bases and J by 5 bases, with 10 bases left in between. This clonotype was sampled from a woman aged 40 to 50 in good health and CMV-seronegative. The chain recombines TRBV13 with TRBJ2-1; possibly TRBD2 for D (5 bases). The sample was PBMCs. The CDR3 nucleotides read TGTGCCAGCAGCCCGGACTCAAACAATGAGCAGTTCTTC. Protein product: CASSPDSNNEQFF.